The clone carrying this TCR beta chain was seen ten or more times. The antigen remains undetermined. The source of the sample is a study of T cell repertoires in cytomegalovirus infection. In the study overall: HLA-B-restricted CMV epitopes that are well studied were used alongside recently identified HLA-C-restricted ones. Public TCR beta signatures provided an indication of both CMV infection and a matching HLA type. Study observations and caveats: Accumulated public TCR beta family frequency recognized individuals carrying CMV together with the relevant HLA. HLA-C-restricted CMV clonotypes gave the most frequent clonotype in two of eight donors.

TCRdb reprocessed the reads via MiXCR and lists one record per CDR3 protein. There are about 700,000 distinct CDR3 sequences in the sample; roughly a third occur only once, and about 20% lies in the top ten. The sample consisted of cultured PBMCs, taken from culture after CMV antigen stimulation. This clonotype was obtained from a human donor in good health (CMV status not recorded). Some clones in this sample may be carry-over from other donors' samples.

The CDR3 DNA reads as TGTGCCAGCAGCTTAGGGACTAGCGGGAGTATCGGGGAGCTGTTTTTT. This gives the protein CASSLGTSGSIGELFF. The gene calls are TRBV7-2 and TRBJ2-2; 13 positions match TRBD2. V lost 1 base and J lost 7; bases outside the gene matches: 3. This CDR3 has 16 residues. Germline values: CDR1 SGHTA, CDR2 FQGNSA.